This TCR beta chain was retrieved from a study of T cell responses to AZD1222 COVID-19 vaccine. General study points: Unmutated regions of variants are reportedly targeted by nearly half of spike-specific TCRs. Baseline seropositivity occurred in only six AZD1222 recipients.

The V gene's germline CDR1 is ENHRY and CDR2 SYGVKD. The V end was cut by 6 bases, the J end by 0 bases, with 24 bases between. The CDR3 is 19 residues long. Assay used: immunoSEQ multiplex PCR; TCRdb lists only in-frame clones, some missing. The sample includes 90,000 or so clones, about 88% of them seen just once. Regarding this clone: Its antigen is currently unknown.

The sample here was peripheral blood, taken on day 0 of AZD1222 vaccination. This clonotype originated in an adult in good health. V gene TRBV10-3 combines with J gene TRBJ1-3; D perhaps matches TRBD1 (6 bases). The CDR3 bases are TGTGCCATCAGGGACAGTGGAAGGTATTCTAAGAGCTCTGGAAACACCATATATTTT. Its protein is CAIRDSGRYSKSSGNTIYF.